This record covers a single T cell receptor beta chain. Its antigen is unknown. The germline CDR1 and CDR2 sequences are LNHDA and SQIVND (reference sequence). J gave up 7 bases and V 7 bases, and 9 bases lay outside the gene matches. The CDR3 runs to 14 residues. CD45RO/CCR7/CD25/CD127/CD95/CD27 separated CD4+ naive, central memory, regulatory and stem cell-like memory cells by sorting. The data derive from a study of beta chain features in type 1 diabetes. The sequenced template was cDNA made from the entire isolated RNA. Produced via immunoSEQ multiplex PCR; TCRdb's table is partial and in-frame only. Of approximately 260,000 clones in the sample, roughly 20% are singletons; the top ten hold 0.028%. Study-wide results and limits: Healthy donors had naive, central memory and Treg TCRB repertoires that appeared less similar than those seen among patients. Moderate yet significant TCRB CDR3 shortening was seen in Type 1 diabetes patients in all four CD4+ subsets. Whatever favoring of shorter templates PCR might show would apply equally to patients and controls.

The TCR was taken from a woman aged 35 to 49 with type 1 diabetes. Material: naive CD4+ T cells from blood. V and J are TRBV19 and TRBJ1-5; 8 bases are shared with TRBD1. The CDR3 loop reads CASTFDRGGQPQHF. In nucleotides, the CDR3 is TGTGCCAGTACCTTCGACAGGGGCGGACAGCCCCAGCATTTT.